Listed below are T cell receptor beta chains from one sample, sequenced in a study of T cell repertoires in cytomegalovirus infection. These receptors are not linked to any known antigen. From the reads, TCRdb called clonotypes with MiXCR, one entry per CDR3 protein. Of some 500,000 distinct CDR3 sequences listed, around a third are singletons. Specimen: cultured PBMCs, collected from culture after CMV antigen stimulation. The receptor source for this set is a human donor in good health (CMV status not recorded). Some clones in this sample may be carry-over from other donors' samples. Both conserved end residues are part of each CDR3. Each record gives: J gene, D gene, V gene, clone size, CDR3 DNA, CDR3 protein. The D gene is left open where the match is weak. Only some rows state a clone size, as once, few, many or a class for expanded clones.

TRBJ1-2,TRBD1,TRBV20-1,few,TGCAGTCACGCTCGGACAGGGAAGAGTGGCTACACCTTC,CSHARTGKSGYTF
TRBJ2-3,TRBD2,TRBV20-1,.,TGCAGTGCAGCAGGGACTAGCGGGACAGATACGCAGTATTTT,CSAAGTSGTDTQYF
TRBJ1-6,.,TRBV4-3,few,TGCGCCAGCAGCCAAGATAGCCAGCGAAATTCACCCCTCCACTTT,CASSQDSQRNSPLHF
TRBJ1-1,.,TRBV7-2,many,TGTGCCAGCACCAAAACTAGGACGGCGAACACTGAAGCTTTCTTT,CASTKTRTANTEAFF
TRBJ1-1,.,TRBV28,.,TGTGCCAGCAGTTTAAGGGTTGCCTTGGGGCCTGAAGCTTTCTTT,CASSLRVALGPEAFF
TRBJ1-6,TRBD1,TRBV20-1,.,TGCAGTGCTAGAGATCTGACAGGGGATTCACCCCTCCACTTT,CSARDLTGDSPLHF
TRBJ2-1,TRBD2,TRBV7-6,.,TGTGCCAGCAGCCAATCTAGCGGGAGTCCGAATGAGCAGTTCTTC,CASSQSSGSPNEQFF
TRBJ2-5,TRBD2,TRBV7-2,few,TGTGCCAGCAGCTTATACGGCCTAGCGGGGGGAGAGACCCAGTACTTC,CASSLYGLAGGETQYF
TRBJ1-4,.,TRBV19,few,TGTGCTAGCACCGGGACTGCTCATGAAAAACTGTTTTTT,CASTGTAHEKLFF
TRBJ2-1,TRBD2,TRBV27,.,TGTGCCAGTAATGGACTAGCGGGGGACTCCTACAATGAGCAGTTCTTC,CASNGLAGDSYNEQFF
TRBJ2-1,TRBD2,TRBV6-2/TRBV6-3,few,TGTGCCAGCAGGGCTACTAGCGCCCTCAATGAGCAGTTCTTC,CASRATSALNEQFF
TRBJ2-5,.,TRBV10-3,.,TGTGCCATCAGTGAGTCGGCGGGCAAGGGGACCCAGTACTTC,CAISESAGKGTQYF
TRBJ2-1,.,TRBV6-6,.,TGTGCCAGCACCCAAGGCGGGACACAGGGTCTCAATGAGCAGTTCTTC,CASTQGGTQGLNEQFF
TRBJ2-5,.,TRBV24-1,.,TGTGCCACCAGTGATACCCGGGTCAGCCAAGAGACCCAGTACTTC,CATSDTRVSQETQYF
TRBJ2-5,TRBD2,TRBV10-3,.,TGTGCCATCAGTGAGCCGGGACTAGCGGGAGACAACCAAGAGACCCAGTACTTC,CAISEPGLAGDNQETQYF
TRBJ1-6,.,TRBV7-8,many,TGTGCCAGCAGCTCCCCCGGGGGGGGGTCACCCCTCCACTTT,CASSSPGGGSPLHF
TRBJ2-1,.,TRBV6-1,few,TGTGCCAGCAGTGAAGTCACGAGGAATGAGCAGTTCTTC,CASSEVTRNEQFF
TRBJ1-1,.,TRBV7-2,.,TGTGCCCGCAGCTTAGTGGCGGGGGGCGGAACTGAAGCTTTCTTT,CARSLVAGGGTEAFF
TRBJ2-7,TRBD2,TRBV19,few,TGTGCCAGTAGTACGAGGACTAGCGGGAGTGAGGCGCAGCAGTACTTC,CASSTRTSGSEAQQYF
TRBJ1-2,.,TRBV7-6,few,TGTGCCAGCAGCTTCCCAACAGACTCGGGTGGCTACACCTTC,CASSFPTDSGGYTF
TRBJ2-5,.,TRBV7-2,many,TGTGCCAGCAGCTTACGTTTAGGACAAGAGACCCAGTACTTC,CASSLRLGQETQYF
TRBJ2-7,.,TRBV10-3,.,TGTGCCATCGGGGGGACAGTGAACCCCTACGAGCAGTACTTC,CAIGGTVNPYEQYF
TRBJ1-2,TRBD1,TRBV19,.,TGTGCCAGTAGTTCCCCGGTACAGGGGTTCTATGGCTACACCTTC,CASSSPVQGFYGYTF
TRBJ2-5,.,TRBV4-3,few,TGCGCCAGCAGCCAAGGTTCCAAGGGGGGCGGGGAGACCCAGTACTTC,CASSQGSKGGGETQYF
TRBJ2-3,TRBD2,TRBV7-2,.,TGTGCCAGCAGCTTAGCACTAGCGGTTGATACGCAGTATTTT,CASSLALAVDTQYF
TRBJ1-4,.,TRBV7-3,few,TGTGCCAGCAGCTTAACAGGCGCAACTAATGAAAAACTGTTTTTT,CASSLTGATNEKLFF
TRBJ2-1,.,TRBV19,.,TGTGCCAGTAGTATAGCGGAGGGATTCAATGAGCAGTTCTTC,CASSIAEGFNEQFF
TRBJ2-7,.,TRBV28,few,TGTGCCAGCAGTTCCAACGATCCAGGGAGCTCCTACGAGCAGTACTTC,CASSSNDPGSSYEQYF
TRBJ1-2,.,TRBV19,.,TGTGCCATTTACTCTAAGATGGGCCGCGGCTACACCTTC,CAIYSKMGRGYTF
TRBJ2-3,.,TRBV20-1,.,TGCAGTGCTAGACCCTTGGAGGATACGCAGTATTTT,CSARPLEDTQYF
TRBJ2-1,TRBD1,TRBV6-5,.,TGTGCCAGCAGTACCGGGACAGGGGGCAATGAGCAGTTCTTC,CASSTGTGGNEQFF
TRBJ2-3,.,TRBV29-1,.,TGCAGCGTTGAAGGAGCGGGAGATACGCAGTATTTT,CSVEGAGDTQYF
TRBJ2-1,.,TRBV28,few,TGTGCCAGCAGGTCACCTGGCGGTAGCTCCTACAATGAGCAGTTCTTC,CASRSPGGSSYNEQFF
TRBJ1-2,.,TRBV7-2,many,TGTGCCAGCAGCTTATCTGGCTACACCTTC,CASSLSGYTF
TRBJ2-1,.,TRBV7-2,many,TGTGCCAGCAGCTTAAGGTTTGGGGCAGTAAGCTCCTACAATGAGCAGTTCTTC,CASSLRFGAVSSYNEQFF
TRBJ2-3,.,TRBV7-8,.,TGTGCCAGCAGCTTAGTCGCTAGCTCTACAGATACGCAGTATTTT,CASSLVASSTDTQYF
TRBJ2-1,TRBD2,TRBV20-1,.,TGCAGTGCTGGGAATAGCGGGAGGGCCTACAATGAGCAGTTCTTC,CSAGNSGRAYNEQFF
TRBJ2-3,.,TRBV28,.,TGTGCCAGCAGTTTTGGTCGTTGGGGAAGCACAGATACGCAGTATTTT,CASSFGRWGSTDTQYF
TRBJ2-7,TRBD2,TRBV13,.,TGTGCCAGCAGCTTGACTAGCGGGATTGTGCAGTACTTC,CASSLTSGIVQYF
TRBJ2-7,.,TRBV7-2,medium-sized,TGTGCCAGCAGCCCCACTAGCCCCAACTACGAGCAGTACTTC,CASSPTSPNYEQYF
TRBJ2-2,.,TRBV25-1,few,TGTGCCAGCAGTGAATTGCTTAACACCGGGGAGCTGTTTTTT,CASSELLNTGELFF
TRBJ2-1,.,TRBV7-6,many,TGTGCCAGCAGCCCAACCCTCGGGACACTTGGGTACAATGAGCAGTTCTTC,CASSPTLGTLGYNEQFF
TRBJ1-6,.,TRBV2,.,TGTGCCAGCAGTGGAGGACAACTTAATTCACCCCTCCACTTT,CASSGGQLNSPLHF
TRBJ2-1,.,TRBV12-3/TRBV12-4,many,TGTGCCAGCATCCCAGGGGAGGGTAGGCACAATGAGCAGTTCTTC,CASIPGEGRHNEQFF
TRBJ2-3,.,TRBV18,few,TGTGCCAGCAGCCCCACCCCGACAGATACGCAGTATTTT,CASSPTPTDTQYF
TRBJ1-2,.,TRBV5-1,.,TGCGCCAGCAGCTTTACGGGCCAGGCCATCTATGGCTACACCTTC,CASSFTGQAIYGYTF
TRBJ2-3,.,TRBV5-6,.,TGTGCCAGCAGCTTGGGACACCGCACAGATACGCAGTATTTT,CASSLGHRTDTQYF
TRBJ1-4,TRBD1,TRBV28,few,TGTGCCAGCAGTTGGCGACAGGGACCGGCAACTAATGAAAAACTGTTTTTT,CASSWRQGPATNEKLFF
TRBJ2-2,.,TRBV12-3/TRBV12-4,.,TGTGCCAGCAGTCCCCACGGGGGTTGGACGGAGGGCACCGGGGAGCTGTTTTTT,CASSPHGGWTEGTGELFF
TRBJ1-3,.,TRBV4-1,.,TGCGCCAGCAGCCAAGCGGACACGAGTAACACCATATATTTT,CASSQADTSNTIYF
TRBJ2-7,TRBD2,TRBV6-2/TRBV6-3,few,TGTGCCAGCAGTAAGGCAAGCGGGGTAGCGGGAGTCGAGCAGTACTTC,CASSKASGVAGVEQYF
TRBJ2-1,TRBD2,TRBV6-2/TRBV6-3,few,TGTGCCAGCAGTTACGACGGACTAGTGGGAGGGTACAATGAGCAGTTCTTC,CASSYDGLVGGYNEQFF
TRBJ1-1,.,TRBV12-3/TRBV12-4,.,TGTGCCAGCAGAGACATCATGAACACTGAAGCTTTCTTT,CASRDIMNTEAFF
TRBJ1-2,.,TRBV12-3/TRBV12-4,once,TGTGCCAGCAGTAGGGGGTATGGCTACACCTTC,CASSRGYGYTF
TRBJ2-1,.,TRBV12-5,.,TGTGCTAGTGGCCCGGGACCAGGCAATGAGCAGTTCTTC,CASGPGPGNEQFF
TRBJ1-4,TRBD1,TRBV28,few,TGTGCCAGCAGCCCGGACAGGACTACAACTAATGAAAAACTGTTTTTT,CASSPDRTTTNEKLFF
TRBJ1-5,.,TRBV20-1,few,TGCAGTGCTAGAGATCCCAGGGGTAGCAATCAGCCCCAGCATTTT,CSARDPRGSNQPQHF